This T cell receptor (beta chain) was recovered during a study of blood T cell dynamics during melanoma immunotherapy (dated by TCRdb to 2019 to 2021). In terms of the full investigation: The patients had metastatic melanoma and were given first-line pembrolizumab or nivolumab plus ipilimumab as standard of care in the United Kingdom. Peripheral T cell receptor repertoires of metastatic melanoma patients were profiled before and after one cycle of checkpoint inhibitor therapy to find early correlates of response. The training cohort consisted of consecutive patients, while an additional independent group of patients from the same centre was pooled to form an external validation set. Study-wide findings and limitations: Whether the T cell clones driving repertoire changes were melanoma-specific or reflected general immune activation could not be determined in the study. Patients who later achieved disease control showed a bifurcated PBMC repertoire reorganization at W3, with increased clonality or increased diversity, unlike progressors. The relatively small sample size was acknowledged as potentially limiting generalization of the results.

Every bulk PBMC sample was loaded with the same fixed amount of about 0.35 ug of DNA. The immunoSEQ TCRb Assay kit was used according to manufacturer instructions to amplify TCR beta CDR3 sequences from genomic DNA. The KAPA Library Quantification Kit for Illumina platforms was used to quantify pooled libraries by qPCR. Pooled libraries were sequenced on an Illumina NextSeq 500, clustered at roughly 0.6-1.2 pM. The study's own analysis went as follows. The TCR data were analyzed using immunoSEQ ANALYZER and the R LymphoSeq package. A rearrangement efficiency score was calculated as productive divided by the sum of productive and non-productive CDR3 sequences. Clonality was measured with the Gini coefficient and diversity with the Renyi index at alpha=1, and both measures were compared pairwise between timepoints within each patient. Clonal relatedness, based on an edit distance of 3, and repertoire similarity, based on the Bhattacharyya coefficient, were both computed in LymphoSeq. Linear discriminant analysis on week-3 changes in clonality and diversity was built with the R MASS and caret packages to classify response. Held by TCRdb, this immuneACCESS table contains in-frame sequences only and omits some clones. Under half of the omission traces to an unresolved V gene where checked; the cause of the rest is unknown. The V and J calls and clone size were taken over from that table, and D and trimming were inferred from the DNA. Here the sample has 8,000 to 13,000 clones; 85% to 90% occur a single time. Of the sample, 8% to 10% is held by the ten largest clones.

The intended sense of this specimen's time point label: pre-treatment baseline. Blood samples were taken at two points: before treatment (T0) and at week 3 (W3), which came after the first cycle of checkpoint blockade. Except for a couple of patients with rapid clinical progression, response was assessed 12 weeks after the first infusion by RECIST 1.1; disease control meant complete response, partial response or stable disease. Patients were not eligible if they had prior systemic cancer treatment, concomitant immunosuppressant therapy or synchronous other active malignancies. Bulk PBMC and plasma cell-free DNA were both sequenced for TCR beta so that circulating cells and T cell turnover could be tracked. PBMC were isolated from blood with Lymphoprep and SepMate tubes, followed by red cell lysis. QIAamp DNA Blood Mini kits were used to extract DNA from both PBMC and sorted T cell subsets. Only a few counts were recorded for this clone. Its recognized antigen is unknown. It has no much larger one-base neighbor in the sample; base qualities were not kept.

The clonotype originates from a human donor with melanoma. Sequenced here: blood, sampled from a patient treated with checkpoint blockade.

The DNA sequence is as follows: TGCGCCAGCAGCCAAGAAGGAAGTACCGGGGAGCTGTTTTTT. It specifies CASSQEGSTGELFF. The chain links TRBV4-1 with TRBJ2-2, with the D gene uncertain. Between the V and J ends, shortened by 0 bases and 5 bases respectively, the junction contains 7 bases. Reading from cysteine to phenylalanine, the CDR3 counts 14 amino acids. Of all the DNA, just the CDR3 is kept, 42 bases in frame from base 1. Taken from the germline V gene, the CDR1 and CDR2 loops are MGHRA and YSYEKL.